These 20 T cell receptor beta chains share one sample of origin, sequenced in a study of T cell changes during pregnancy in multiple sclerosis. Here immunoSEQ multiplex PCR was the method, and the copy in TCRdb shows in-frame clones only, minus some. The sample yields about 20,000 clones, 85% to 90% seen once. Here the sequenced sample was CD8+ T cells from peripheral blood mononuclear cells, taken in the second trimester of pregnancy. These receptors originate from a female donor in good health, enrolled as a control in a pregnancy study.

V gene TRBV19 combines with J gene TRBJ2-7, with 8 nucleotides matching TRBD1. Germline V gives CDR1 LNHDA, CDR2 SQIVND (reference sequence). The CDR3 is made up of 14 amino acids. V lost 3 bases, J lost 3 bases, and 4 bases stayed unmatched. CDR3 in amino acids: CASSMTGADYEQYF. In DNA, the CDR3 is TGTGCCAGTAGTATGACAGGGGCCGACTACGAGCAGTACTTC.

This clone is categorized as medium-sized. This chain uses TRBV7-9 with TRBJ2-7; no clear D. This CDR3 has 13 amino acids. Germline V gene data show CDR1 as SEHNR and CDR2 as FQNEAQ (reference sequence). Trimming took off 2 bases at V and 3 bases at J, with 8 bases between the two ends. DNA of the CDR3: TGTGCCAGCAGCTTAATCAACAGCTACGAGCAGTACTTC. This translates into CASSLINSYEQYF.

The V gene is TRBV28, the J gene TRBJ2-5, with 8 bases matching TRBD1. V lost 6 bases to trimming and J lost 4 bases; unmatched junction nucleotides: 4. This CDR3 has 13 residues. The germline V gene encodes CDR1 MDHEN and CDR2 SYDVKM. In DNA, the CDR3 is TGTGCCAGCAGCCCAGGGGGCTCAGAGACCCAGTACTTC. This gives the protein CASSPGGSETQYF.

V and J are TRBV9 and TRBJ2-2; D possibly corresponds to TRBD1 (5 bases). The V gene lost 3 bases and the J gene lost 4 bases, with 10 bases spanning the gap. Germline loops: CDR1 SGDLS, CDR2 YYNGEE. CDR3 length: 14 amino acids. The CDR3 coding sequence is TGTGCCAGCAGCGGCTCTAGGGGCACCGGGGAGCTGTTTTTT. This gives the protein CASSGSRGTGELFF.

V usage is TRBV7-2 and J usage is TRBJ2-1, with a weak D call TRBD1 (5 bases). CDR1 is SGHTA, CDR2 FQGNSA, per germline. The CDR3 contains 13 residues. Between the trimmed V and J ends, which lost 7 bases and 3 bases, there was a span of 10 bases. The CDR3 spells CASTQEIYNEQFF. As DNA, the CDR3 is TGTGCCAGCACACAGGAGATCTACAATGAGCAGTTCTTC.

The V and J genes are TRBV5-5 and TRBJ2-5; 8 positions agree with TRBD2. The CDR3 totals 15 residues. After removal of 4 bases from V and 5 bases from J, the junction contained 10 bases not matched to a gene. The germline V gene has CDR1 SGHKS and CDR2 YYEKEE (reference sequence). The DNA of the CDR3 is TGTGCCAGCAGCCGGGAGGGAAATATGGGGGAGACCCAGTACTTC. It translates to CASSREGNMGETQYF.

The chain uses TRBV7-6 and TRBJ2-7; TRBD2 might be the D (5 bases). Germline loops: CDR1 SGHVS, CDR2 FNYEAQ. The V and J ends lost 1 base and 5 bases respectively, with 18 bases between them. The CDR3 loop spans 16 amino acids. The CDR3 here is CASSLVARGSSNEQYF. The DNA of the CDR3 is TGTGCCAGCAGCTTAGTCGCCAGAGGGAGTTCCAACGAGCAGTACTTC.

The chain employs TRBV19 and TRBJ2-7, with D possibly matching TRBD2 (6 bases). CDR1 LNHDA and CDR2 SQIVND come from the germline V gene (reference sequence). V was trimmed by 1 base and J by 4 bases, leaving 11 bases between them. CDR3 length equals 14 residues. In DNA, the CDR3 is TGTGCCAGTAGTATAGCCGGCGGGGTTTACGAGCAGTACTTC. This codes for CASSIAGGVYEQYF.

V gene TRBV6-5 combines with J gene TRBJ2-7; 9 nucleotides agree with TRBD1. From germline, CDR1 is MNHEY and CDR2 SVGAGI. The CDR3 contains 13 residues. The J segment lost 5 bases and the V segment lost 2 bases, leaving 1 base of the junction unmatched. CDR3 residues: CASSYRQGDEQYF. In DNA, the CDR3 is TGTGCCAGCAGTTACCGACAGGGGGACGAGCAGTACTTC.

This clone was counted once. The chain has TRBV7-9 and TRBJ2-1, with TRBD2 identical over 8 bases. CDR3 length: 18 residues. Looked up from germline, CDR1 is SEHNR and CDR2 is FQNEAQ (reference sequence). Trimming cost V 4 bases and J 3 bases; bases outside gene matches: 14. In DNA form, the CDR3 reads TGTGCCAGCAGCTCCATTGGGGGCGGGGGGACCAACTACAATGAGCAGTTCTTC. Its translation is CASSSIGGGGTNYNEQFF.

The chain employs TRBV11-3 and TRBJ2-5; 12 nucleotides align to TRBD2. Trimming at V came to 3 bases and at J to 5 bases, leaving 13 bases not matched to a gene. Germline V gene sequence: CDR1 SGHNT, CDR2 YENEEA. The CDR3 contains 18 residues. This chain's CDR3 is CASSFFLAGGPYRETQYF. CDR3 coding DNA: TGTGCCAGCAGCTTCTTCCTAGCGGGAGGGCCATATCGGGAGACCCAGTACTTC.

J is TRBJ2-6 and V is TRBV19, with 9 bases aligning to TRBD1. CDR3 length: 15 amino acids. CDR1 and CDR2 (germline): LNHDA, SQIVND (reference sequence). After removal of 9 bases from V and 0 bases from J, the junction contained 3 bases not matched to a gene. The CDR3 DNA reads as TGTGCCAGCTCGGACAGGGGCTCTGGGGCCAACGTCCTGACTTTC. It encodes CASSDRGSGANVLTF.

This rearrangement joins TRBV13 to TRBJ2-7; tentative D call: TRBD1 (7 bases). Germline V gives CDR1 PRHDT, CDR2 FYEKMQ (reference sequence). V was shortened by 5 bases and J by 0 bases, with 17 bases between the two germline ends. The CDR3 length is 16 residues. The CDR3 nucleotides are TGTGCCAGCAGCGATAGGAGGGACAGCAGCTCCTACGAGCAGTACTTC. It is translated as CASSDRRDSSSYEQYF.

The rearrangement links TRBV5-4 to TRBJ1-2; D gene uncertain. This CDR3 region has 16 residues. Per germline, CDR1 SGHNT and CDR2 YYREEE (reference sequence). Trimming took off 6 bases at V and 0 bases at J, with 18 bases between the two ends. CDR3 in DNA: TGTGCCAGCACTCCCTTTGTACAGACAACTAACTATGGCTACACCTTC. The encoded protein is CASTPFVQTTNYGYTF. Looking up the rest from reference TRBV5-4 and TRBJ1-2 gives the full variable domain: ETGVTQSPTHLIKTRGQQVTLRCSSQSGHNTVSWYQQALGQGPQFIFQYYREEENGRGNFPPRFSGLQFPNYSSELNVNALELDDSALYLCASTPFVQTTNYGYTFGSGTRLTVV.

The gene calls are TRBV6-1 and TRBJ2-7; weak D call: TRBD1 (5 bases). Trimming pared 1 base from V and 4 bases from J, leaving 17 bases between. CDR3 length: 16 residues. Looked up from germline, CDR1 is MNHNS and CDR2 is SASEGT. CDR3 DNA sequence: TGTGCCAGCAGTGAAGGTCTCGGGCAGGGTGGGTACGAGCAGTACTTC. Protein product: CASSEGLGQGGYEQYF.

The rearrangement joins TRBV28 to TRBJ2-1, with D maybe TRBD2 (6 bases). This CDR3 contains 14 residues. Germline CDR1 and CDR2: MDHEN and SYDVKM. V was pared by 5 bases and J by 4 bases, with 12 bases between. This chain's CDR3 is CASSVAEPYNEQFF. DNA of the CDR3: TGTGCCAGCAGTGTAGCGGAACCGTACAATGAGCAGTTCTTC.

CDR3 protein: CGSRDRVHEQYF. CDR3 bases: TGTGGCTCCCGGGACAGGGTACACGAGCAGTACTTC. The chain links TRBV6-1 to TRBJ2-7; TRBD1 agrees at 9 bases. This CDR3 spans 12 amino acids. Per germline, CDR1 MNHNS and CDR2 SASEGT.

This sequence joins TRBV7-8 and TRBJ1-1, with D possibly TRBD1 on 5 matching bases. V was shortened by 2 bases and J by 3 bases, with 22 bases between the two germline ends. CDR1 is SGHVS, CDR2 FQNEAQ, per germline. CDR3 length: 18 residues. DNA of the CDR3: TGTGCCAGCAGCTTAAGGAGGGGTAGCGTAGGTGCCCACACTGAAGCTTTCTTT. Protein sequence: CASSLRRGSVGAHTEAFF.

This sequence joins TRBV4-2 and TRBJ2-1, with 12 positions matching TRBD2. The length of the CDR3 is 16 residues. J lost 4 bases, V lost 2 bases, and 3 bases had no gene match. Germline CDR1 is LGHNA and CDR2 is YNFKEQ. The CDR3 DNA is TGTGCCAGCAGCCAACGGACTAGCGGGGCTTACAATGAGCAGTTCTTC. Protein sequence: CASSQRTSGAYNEQFF.

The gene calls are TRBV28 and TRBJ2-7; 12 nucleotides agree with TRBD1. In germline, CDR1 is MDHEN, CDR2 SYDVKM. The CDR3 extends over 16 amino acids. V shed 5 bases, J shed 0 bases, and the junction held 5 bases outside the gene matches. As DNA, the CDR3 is TGTGCCAGCAGTCCCGGGACAGGGGGCTTCTCCTACGAGCAGTACTTC. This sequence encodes CASSPGTGGFSYEQYF.